This T cell receptor (beta chain) came from a study of identical twins. Whole-study findings and limits: Models came in too low on out-of-frame TCR alpha sharing in monozygotic twins.

With template switching, a universal primer site was added, and the cDNA carried unique molecular identifiers. TCRdb reanalysed the 5' RACE reads using MiXCR and keeps one entry per CDR3 protein. Of some 710,000 distinct CDR3 sequences listed, around 6% were seen once; the top ten hold 1.5% to 2%. Germline CDR1 MNHEY, CDR2 SMNVEV (reference sequence). The CDR3 is 15 amino acids. Trimming shortened V by 6 bases and J by 8 bases, and 20 bases separated the two germline ends. Notes on this clonotype: Antigen specificity is unknown.

The sequencing input was naive T cells sorted from blood. This sequence joins TRBV27 and TRBJ2-1, with a tentative D call TRBD1 (6 bases). This clonotype originated in a man between 18 and 35 years old in good health. The CDR3 loop is CASRAGTTHLDEQFF. In DNA, the CDR3 is TGTGCCAGCAGAGCCGGGACAACCCATTTGGATGAGCAGTTCTTC.